A single T cell receptor (beta chain) is shown here with its context. Its antigen is not identified. This CDR3 is built from 14 residues. Trimming took off 0 bases at V and 0 bases at J, with 6 bases between the two ends. CDR1 is SGHRS, CDR2 YFSETQ, per germline. The data stem from a study of OX40 agonist ivuxolimab in advanced cancers. In the study overall: Dose-escalation subjects each had hepatocellular carcinoma, melanoma, renal cell or head and neck cancer. A male proportion of over 70% was recorded, with mean age approximately 56 years and range roughly 20 to 85.

Study-level findings and limits: The specificity for antigen of the expanded peripheral T cells was not determined. At 0.1 to 3.0 mg/kg, CD4+ and CD8+ blood T cells expanded clonally by week 6.

The assay was immunoSEQ multiplex PCR, and TCRdb's table has in-frame clones only and misses some. Seen here are about 43,000 clones, about 86% observed once, and the top ten hold about 15%. The V call is TRBV5-1, the J call TRBJ1-1; no reliable D call. Sequenced material: CD4+ or CD8+ T cells sorted from blood, taken in a trial of the OX40 agonist ivuxolimab. This TCR came from an adult with an advanced solid tumor such as melanoma, head and neck, liver or kidney cancer. In DNA, the CDR3 is TGCGCCAGCAGCTTGGGGCCGGTGAACACTGAAGCTTTCTTT. This encodes CASSLGPVNTEAFF.